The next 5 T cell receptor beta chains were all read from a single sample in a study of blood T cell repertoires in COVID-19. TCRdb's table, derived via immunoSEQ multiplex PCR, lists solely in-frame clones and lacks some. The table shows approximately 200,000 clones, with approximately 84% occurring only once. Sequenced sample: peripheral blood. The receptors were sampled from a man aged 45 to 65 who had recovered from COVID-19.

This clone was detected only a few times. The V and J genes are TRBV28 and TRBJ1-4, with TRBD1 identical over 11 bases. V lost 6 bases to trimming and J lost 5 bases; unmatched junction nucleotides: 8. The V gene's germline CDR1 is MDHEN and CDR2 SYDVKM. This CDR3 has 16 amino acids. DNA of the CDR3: TGTGCCAGCAGGATGGACAGGGGGCCTAGGAATGAAAAACTGTTTTTT. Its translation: CASRMDRGPRNEKLFF.

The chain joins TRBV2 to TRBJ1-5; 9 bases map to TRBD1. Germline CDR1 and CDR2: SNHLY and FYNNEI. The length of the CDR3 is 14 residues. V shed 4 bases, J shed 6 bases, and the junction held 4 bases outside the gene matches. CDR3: CASSVGDRVQPQHF. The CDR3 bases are TGTGCCAGCAGTGTCGGGGACAGGGTTCAGCCCCAGCATTTT.

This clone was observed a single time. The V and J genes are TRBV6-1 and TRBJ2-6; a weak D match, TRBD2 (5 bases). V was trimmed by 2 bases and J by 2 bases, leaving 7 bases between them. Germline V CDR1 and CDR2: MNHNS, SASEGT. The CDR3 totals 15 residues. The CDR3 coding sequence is TGTGCCAGCAGTGAATTCGGGACTGGGGCCAACGTCCTGACTTTC. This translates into CASSEFGTGANVLTF.

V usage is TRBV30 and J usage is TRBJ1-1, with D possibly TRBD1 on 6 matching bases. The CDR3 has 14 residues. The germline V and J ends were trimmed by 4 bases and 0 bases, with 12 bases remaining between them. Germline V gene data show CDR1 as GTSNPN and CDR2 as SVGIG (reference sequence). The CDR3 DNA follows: TGTGCCTGGACAACAGGGTCTATGAACACTGAAGCTTTCTTT. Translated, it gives CAWTTGSMNTEAFF.

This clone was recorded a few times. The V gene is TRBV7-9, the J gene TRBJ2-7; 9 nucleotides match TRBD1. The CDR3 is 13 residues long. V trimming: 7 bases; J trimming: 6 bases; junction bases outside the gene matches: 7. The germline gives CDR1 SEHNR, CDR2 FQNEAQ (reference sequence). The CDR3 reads CASTETGGLEQYF. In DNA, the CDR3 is TGTGCCAGCACCGAGACAGGGGGTCTCGAGCAGTACTTC.